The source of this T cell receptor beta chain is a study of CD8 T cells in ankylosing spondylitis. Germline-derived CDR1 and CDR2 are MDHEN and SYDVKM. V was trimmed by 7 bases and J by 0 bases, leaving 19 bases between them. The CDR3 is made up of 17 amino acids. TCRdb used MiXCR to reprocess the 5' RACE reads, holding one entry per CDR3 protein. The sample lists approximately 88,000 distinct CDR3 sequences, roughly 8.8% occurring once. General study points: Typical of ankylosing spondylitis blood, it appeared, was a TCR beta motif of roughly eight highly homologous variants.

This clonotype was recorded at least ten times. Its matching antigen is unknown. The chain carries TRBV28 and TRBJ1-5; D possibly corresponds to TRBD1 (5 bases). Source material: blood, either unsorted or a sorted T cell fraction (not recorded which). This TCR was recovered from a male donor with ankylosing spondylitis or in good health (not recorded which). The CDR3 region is CASNIGRWGYSNQPQHF. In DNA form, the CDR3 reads TGTGCCAGCAACATCGGGAGGTGGGGCTATAGCAATCAGCCCCAGCATTTT.